The next 20 T cell receptor beta chains were all read from a single sample in a study of cytomegalovirus exposure and HLA in healthy donors. Primers for the PCR totalled 60 Vbeta and 13 Jbeta. Repertoires were generated with immunoSEQ multiplex PCR, while TCRdb's copy carries only in-frame clones and drops some. Of around 160,000 clones in the sample, around 73% were seen once. Sequenced material: PBMCs. These receptors originate from a male donor in good health and CMV-seronegative.

The V and J genes are TRBV13 and TRBJ2-1; 8 positions agree with TRBD1. Germline loops: CDR1 PRHDT, CDR2 FYEKMQ (reference sequence). V was clipped by 4 bases and J by 3 bases; unmatched bases: 8. CDR3 length: 16 residues. The CDR3 DNA reads as TGTGCCAGCAGCTCCAATGACAGGGGAAACTACAATGAGCAGTTCTTC. The encoded protein is CASSSNDRGNYNEQFF.

This chain uses TRBV6-5 with TRBJ2-7; 9 positions match TRBD2. Losses at the gene ends were 0 bases for V and 4 bases for J; bases not matched to a gene: 1. This CDR3 contains 14 residues. From germline, CDR1 is MNHEY and CDR2 SVGAGI. The CDR3 sequence: CASSYSTSGYEQYF. CDR3 nucleotides: TGTGCCAGCAGTTACTCGACTAGCGGATACGAGCAGTACTTC.

The genes are TRBV2 and TRBJ2-7; 9 nucleotides match TRBD1. V lost 3 bases and J lost 5; bases outside the gene matches: 2. Germline CDR1 is SNHLY and CDR2 is FYNNEI. This CDR3 has 13 residues. This CDR3 reads CASSEGTGHEQYF. CDR3 bases: TGTGCCAGCAGTGAGGGGACAGGGCACGAGCAGTACTTC.

This clone was detected a few times. The rearrangement uses TRBV5-1 and TRBJ2-4, with 11 bases identical to TRBD2. The CDR3 loop spans 17 amino acids. J lost 3 bases, V lost 0 bases, and 5 bases had no gene match. Germline V lookup: CDR1 SGHRS, CDR2 YFSETQ. The CDR3 sequence is CASSLVLAGVGKNIQYF. CDR3 DNA: TGCGCCAGCAGCTTGGTACTAGCGGGAGTTGGCAAAAACATTCAGTACTTC.

The genes are TRBV9 and TRBJ2-1; D is perhaps TRBD1 (5 bases). V lost 0 bases and J 1 base, leaving 17 bases between the germline ends. Germline CDR1 SGDLS, CDR2 YYNGEE. The CDR3 contains 18 residues. The CDR3, as DNA: TGTGCCAGCAGCGTAGCTACTGGGCAGGGTTTATCCTACAATGAGCAGTTCTTC. Translation gives CASSVATGQGLSYNEQFF.

J is TRBJ1-1 and V is TRBV9, with D hard to call. The V end was cut by 0 bases, the J end by 5 bases, with 17 bases between. CDR1 is SGDLS and CDR2 is YYNGEE in the germline V gene. The CDR3 length is 16 residues. CDR3 DNA sequence: TGTGCCAGCAGCGTAGGCCCTGGGGAGACGAGGACTGAAGCTTTCTTT. Its translation is CASSVGPGETRTEAFF.

The V gene is TRBV2, the J gene TRBJ1-1; TRBD1 matches at 7 bases. This CDR3 is 14 amino acids long. Germline V gene lookup returns CDR1 SNHLY and CDR2 FYNNEI. J gave up 2 bases and V 2 bases, and 2 bases lay outside the gene matches. DNA of the CDR3: TGTGCCAGCAGTGAAACAGGGGTTAACACTGAAGCTTTCTTT. Protein sequence: CASSETGVNTEAFF. Variable domain in full (rest from reference TRBV2 and TRBJ1-1): EPEVTQTPSHQVTQMGQEVILRCVPISNHLYFYWYRQILGQKVEFLVSFYNNEISEKSEIFDDQFSVERPDGSNFTLKIRSTKLEDSAMYFCASSETGVNTEAFFGQGTRLTVV.

CDR3 protein: CASSLLTDTQYF. The CDR3 nucleotides read TGTGCCAGCAGCCTCTTGACAGATACGCAGTATTTT. This rearrangement joins TRBV7-2 to TRBJ2-3; D gene uncertain. The V gene's germline CDR1 is SGHTA and CDR2 FQGNSA. The CDR3 is 12 amino acids. Trimming pared 5 bases from V and 3 bases from J, leaving 6 bases between.

Comment on this clone: This sample includes further DNA sequences coding for the same CDR3. The chain uses TRBV9 and TRBJ2-7, with D perhaps matching TRBD2 (6 bases). The CDR3 length is 13 residues. The germline V gene has CDR1 SGDLS and CDR2 YYNGEE. The V and J ends lost 2 bases and 0 bases respectively, with 6 bases between them. The CDR3 region has the DNA TGTGCCAGCAGCGTGGGGGGCTCCTACGAGCAGTACTTC. The encoded protein is CASSVGGSYEQYF.

This clone was observed once. The J gene is TRBJ2-2, the V gene TRBV28; a possible D gene is TRBD2 (6 bases). Germline CDR1 and CDR2: MDHEN and SYDVKM. This CDR3 has 17 amino acids. Trimming stripped 1 base from V and 2 bases from J, with 14 bases between. CDR3 in amino acids: CASSLSVAGTNTGELFF. The CDR3 DNA follows: TGTGCCAGCAGTTTATCCGTGGCGGGAACCAACACCGGGGAGCTGTTTTTT.

The chain uses TRBV5-1 and TRBJ1-1, with D hard to call. Germline loops: CDR1 SGHRS, CDR2 YFSETQ. Trimming cost V 3 bases and J 1 base, with 4 bases left between them. The CDR3 totals 12 residues. As DNA, the CDR3 is TGCGCCAGCAGCTCCTGGAACACTGAAGCTTTCTTT. This codes for CASSSWNTEAFF.

The rearrangement joins TRBV4-1 to TRBJ2-7; possibly TRBD1 for D (5 bases). V lost 4 bases and J lost 4, with 23 bases in between. This CDR3 contains 17 residues. The germline V gene has CDR1 MGHRA and CDR2 YSYEKL. The CDR3 reads CASSLGDGAGLKYEQYF. DNA for the CDR3: TGCGCCAGCAGCCTAGGAGATGGGGCAGGGTTGAAGTACGAGCAGTACTTC.

This clone was counted a few times. This chain uses TRBV23-1 with TRBJ2-1; 8 bases are shared with TRBD1. TRBV23-1 is marked as an open reading frame, function uncertain. Unmatched junction bases numbered 2, after V lost 2 bases and J lost 14 bases. The CDR3 covers 11 residues. For the CDR3, the DNA is TGCGCCAGCAGTCAAGGACAGGGTAAGTTCTTC. Translating it yields CASSQGQGKFF.

This chain links TRBV6-1 with TRBJ1-2; 10 positions match TRBD1. The CDR3 length is 15 residues. V shed 4 bases, J shed 7 bases, and the junction held 9 bases outside the gene matches. In germline, CDR1 is MNHNS, CDR2 SASEGT. CDR3 coding DNA: TGTGCCAGCAGTGGTACGACAGGGGGCCGTCTTGGCTACACCTTC. Protein product: CASSGTTGGRLGYTF.

CDR3 loop: CASSLEGWVNNSPLHF. The DNA of the CDR3 is TGTGCCAGCAGCTTAGAGGGGTGGGTCAATAATTCACCCCTCCACTTT. The genes are TRBV7-8 and TRBJ1-6, with D perhaps TRBD1 (5 bases). The germline V and J ends were trimmed by 1 base and 5 bases, with 12 bases remaining between them. Germline CDR1 reads SGHVS; CDR2 reads FQNEAQ. The CDR3 extends over 16 amino acids. Full variable domain (missing parts from reference TRBV7-8 and TRBJ1-6): GAGVSQSPRYKVAKRGQDVALRCDPISGHVSLFWYQQALGQGPEFLTYFQNEAQLDKSGLPSDRFFAERPEGSVSTLKIQRTQQEDSAVYLCASSLEGWVNNSPLHFGNGTRLTVT.

This chain uses TRBV14 with TRBJ1-6; TRBD1 agrees at 9 bases. The CDR3 length is 16 residues. Germline V gives CDR1 SGHDN, CDR2 FVKESK. V lost 5 bases and J lost 5; bases outside the gene matches: 7. CDR3: CASSFTGGVHNSPLHF. The DNA for the CDR3 is TGTGCCAGCAGCTTCACAGGGGGCGTCCATAATTCACCCCTCCACTTT.

In this sample, this clone turned up once. This chain links TRBV27 with TRBJ1-1; 7 positions agree with TRBD1. The CDR3 contains 16 residues. V was pared by 6 bases and J by 0 bases, with 10 bases of the junction left unmatched. Germline loops: CDR1 MNHEY, CDR2 SMNVEV (reference sequence). DNA for the CDR3: TGTGCCAGCAGGCCGAACCTGGGACAGCTGAACACTGAAGCTTTCTTT. Its protein is CASRPNLGQLNTEAFF.

The chain uses TRBV30 and TRBJ1-1, with a weak D call TRBD1 (5 bases). With 4 bases removed from V and 6 bases from J, the gap between germline ends came to 12 bases. The CDR3 covers 12 residues. Germline CDR1 and CDR2: GTSNPN and SVGIG (reference sequence). CDR3 protein: CAWKRGTSEAFF. CDR3 in DNA: TGTGCCTGGAAAAGGGGAACTTCTGAAGCTTTCTTT.

The rearrangement uses TRBV5-6 and TRBJ1-6; TRBD1 matches at 10 bases. Unmatched junction bases numbered 5, after V lost 1 base and J lost 10 bases. The germline CDR1 and CDR2 sequences are SGHDT and YYEEEE. CDR3 length equals 15 residues. The CDR3: CASSLPGTGDSPLHF. The CDR3 DNA is TGTGCCAGCAGCTTGCCCGGGACAGGGGACTCACCCCTCCACTTT.

The chain combines TRBV28 with TRBJ1-1; tentative D call: TRBD1 (5 bases). The CDR3 length is 14 residues. Germline values: CDR1 MDHEN, CDR2 SYDVKM. Trimming removed 5 bases from V and 4 bases from J, with 14 bases in between. The CDR3 here is CASSPQGGITEAFF. Here the CDR3 DNA reads TGTGCCAGCAGTCCCCAGGGAGGAATCACTGAAGCTTTCTTT.